These T cell receptor beta chains were read from a single sample in a study of CD8+ T cells in alopecia areata. The protocol was immunoSEQ multiplex PCR, while the TCRdb copy is restricted to in-frame clones and leaves out a portion. This sample has about 210,000 clones, with 64% found just once. This specimen was CD4+ T cells sorted from blood, taken at week 4, from a patient treated with tofacitinib. All receptors come from a human donor with alopecia areata. Both conserved end residues are part of each CDR3. A D gene is named only where the DNA matches it firmly. The size of a clone is reported for some rows only, either as once, few or many, or as a class for expanded clones.

D gene: .
J gene: TRBJ2-3
clone size: .
V gene: TRBV5-1
CDR3 DNA: TGCGCCAGCAGCTTGAACGGGGCCAGCACAGATACGCAGTATTTT
CDR3 protein: CASSLNGASTDTQYF

D gene: .
J gene: TRBJ1-2
clone size: .
V gene: TRBV11-2
CDR3 DNA: TGTGCCAGCAGCTTAGGTATCGGGGTCGGTAACTATGGCTACACCTTC
CDR3 protein: CASSLGIGVGNYGYTF

D gene: .
J gene: TRBJ1-1
clone size: few
V gene: TRBV2
CDR3 DNA: TGTGCCAGCAGGGCCAGGGAGAACACTGAAGCTTTCTTT
CDR3 protein: CASRARENTEAFF

D gene: .
J gene: TRBJ1-5
clone size: .
V gene: TRBV4-1
CDR3 DNA: TGCGCCAGCAGCCAAGGACAGGCCTTCAATCAGCCCCAGCATTTT
CDR3 protein: CASSQGQAFNQPQHF

D gene: TRBD1
J gene: TRBJ1-5
clone size: .
V gene: TRBV30
CDR3 DNA: TGTGCCTGGTCTAGGGGGGACAGGCAAAATCAGCCCCAGCATTTT
CDR3 protein: CAWSRGDRQNQPQHF

D gene: .
J gene: TRBJ2-7
clone size: .
V gene: TRBV9
CDR3 DNA: TGTGCCAGCAGCGTAGAGGGGGACGAGCAGTACTTC
CDR3 protein: CASSVEGDEQYF

D gene: TRBD1
J gene: TRBJ2-7
clone size: .
V gene: TRBV2
CDR3 DNA: TGTGCCAGCAGCTGGGACAGATACGAGCAGTACTTC
CDR3 protein: CASSWDRYEQYF

D gene: .
J gene: TRBJ2-5
clone size: .
V gene: TRBV30
CDR3 DNA: TGTGCCTGGACCCTAGACCCCCAACTAGAGACCCAGTACTTC
CDR3 protein: CAWTLDPQLETQYF

D gene: .
J gene: TRBJ2-7
clone size: .
V gene: TRBV7-9
CDR3 DNA: TGTGCCAGCAACGGAGGCTCCTACGAGCAGTACTTC
CDR3 protein: CASNGGSYEQYF

D gene: .
J gene: TRBJ1-6
clone size: few
V gene: TRBV6-5
CDR3 DNA: TGTGCCAGCACTCTTAATGGGGAGGTCAATTCACCCCTCCACTTT
CDR3 protein: CASTLNGEVNSPLHF

D gene: .
J gene: TRBJ2-7
clone size: .
V gene: TRBV28
CDR3 DNA: TGTGCCGGAGGGTGGGGCTACGAGCAGTACTTC
CDR3 protein: CAGGWGYEQYF

D gene: TRBD1
J gene: TRBJ2-4
clone size: .
V gene: TRBV4-1
CDR3 DNA: TGCGCCAGCAGCTGGTATGGGACAGGGGAAAACATTCAGTACTTC
CDR3 protein: CASSWYGTGENIQYF

D gene: TRBD1
J gene: TRBJ1-1
clone size: few
V gene: TRBV5-1
CDR3 DNA: TGCGCCAGCAGCTTCGCAGGGGGCTTCACTGAAGCTTTCTTT
CDR3 protein: CASSFAGGFTEAFF

D gene: TRBD1
J gene: TRBJ1-1
clone size: few
V gene: TRBV7-9
CDR3 DNA: TGTGCCAGCAGCTTGGGGGACAGGGGGCAAGCTTTCTTT
CDR3 protein: CASSLGDRGQAFF

D gene: .
J gene: TRBJ1-2
clone size: few
V gene: TRBV7-9
CDR3 DNA: TGTGCCAGCAGCTTAGAAGCCAAGCCCTACACCTTC
CDR3 protein: CASSLEAKPYTF

D gene: TRBD2
J gene: TRBJ2-1
clone size: .
V gene: TRBV5-1
CDR3 DNA: TGCGCCAGCAGCTTATCACTATCGGGAGGGAAAGAGCAGTTCTTC
CDR3 protein: CASSLSLSGGKEQFF

D gene: TRBD2
J gene: TRBJ2-5
clone size: .
V gene: TRBV30
CDR3 DNA: TGTGCCTGGAGTCGAACTAGCGGTGAGGAGACCCAGTACTTC
CDR3 protein: CAWSRTSGEETQYF

D gene: .
J gene: TRBJ1-1
clone size: once
V gene: TRBV6-5
CDR3 DNA: TGTGCCAGCAGGCCAGGTGGCGGGGCTGAAGCTTTCTTT
CDR3 protein: CASRPGGGAEAFF

D gene: .
J gene: TRBJ1-5
clone size: .
V gene: TRBV30
CDR3 DNA: TGTGCCTGGAGTTATTCAGGGGGCAATCAGCCCCAGCATTTT
CDR3 protein: CAWSYSGGNQPQHF

D gene: TRBD1
J gene: TRBJ1-5
clone size: .
V gene: TRBV2
CDR3 DNA: TGTGCCAGCAGTTCTACCACAGGGGGCAATCAGCCCCAGCATTTT
CDR3 protein: CASSSTTGGNQPQHF

D gene: .
J gene: TRBJ2-7
clone size: .
V gene: TRBV5-1
CDR3 DNA: TGCGCCAGCAGCTTGGAGGAAGGGTCCAACGAGCAGTACTTC
CDR3 protein: CASSLEEGSNEQYF

D gene: TRBD1
J gene: TRBJ1-6
clone size: .
V gene: TRBV7-2
CDR3 DNA: TGTGCCAGCAGCTTAAGGCGGACAGGAAATAATTCACCCCTCCACTTT
CDR3 protein: CASSLRRTGNNSPLHF

D gene: .
J gene: TRBJ2-7
clone size: .
V gene: TRBV5-1
CDR3 DNA: TGCGCCAGCAGCTTGATTCAGTCCCGGGACGAGCAGTACTTC
CDR3 protein: CASSLIQSRDEQYF

D gene: .
J gene: TRBJ1-6
clone size: .
V gene: TRBV7-9
CDR3 DNA: TGTGCCAGCAGCTCCGCTGGGTCCAATTCACCCCTCCACTTT
CDR3 protein: CASSSAGSNSPLHF

D gene: .
J gene: TRBJ2-2
clone size: .
V gene: TRBV5-1
CDR3 DNA: TGCGCCAGCAGCATACGGGACCCCTGGAGCGGGGAGCTGTTTTTT
CDR3 protein: CASSIRDPWSGELFF

D gene: TRBD1
J gene: TRBJ2-7
clone size: .
V gene: TRBV29-1
CDR3 DNA: TGCAGCGTTGGAAGAGGGGGCCTCGCGGTGGAGCAGTACTTC
CDR3 protein: CSVGRGGLAVEQYF

D gene: .
J gene: TRBJ2-5
clone size: .
V gene: TRBV29-1
CDR3 DNA: TGCAGCGCCATACAGGTCGGGGAGACCCAGTACTTC
CDR3 protein: CSAIQVGETQYF